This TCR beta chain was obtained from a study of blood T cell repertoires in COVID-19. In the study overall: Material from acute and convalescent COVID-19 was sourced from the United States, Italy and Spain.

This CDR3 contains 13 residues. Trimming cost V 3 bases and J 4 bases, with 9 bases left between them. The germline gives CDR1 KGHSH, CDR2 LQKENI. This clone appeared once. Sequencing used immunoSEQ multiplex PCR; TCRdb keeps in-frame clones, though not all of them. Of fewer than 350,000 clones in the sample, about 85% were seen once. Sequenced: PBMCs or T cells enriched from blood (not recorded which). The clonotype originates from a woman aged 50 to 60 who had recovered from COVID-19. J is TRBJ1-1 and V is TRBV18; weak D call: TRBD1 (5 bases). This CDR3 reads CASSPVQGTEAFF. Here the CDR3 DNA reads TGTGCCAGCTCACCGGTCCAGGGCACTGAAGCTTTCTTT.